The 17 T cell receptor beta chains below were found in one sample sequenced in a study of control samples from healthy donors and cancer patients. Some clones are missing from TCRdb's copy, which holds only in-frame ones; the method was immunoSEQ multiplex PCR. The table includes roughly 150,000 clones, approximately 86% detected once. Material for sequencing was blood. These receptors were taken from a man aged 18-30 years in good health.

This rearrangement joins TRBV5-1 to TRBJ1-5; D not certain. Trimming took 4 bases from V and 0 from J, leaving 11 bases between them. CDR3 length: 15 amino acids. From germline, CDR1 is SGHRS and CDR2 YFSETQ. CDR3 coding DNA: TGCGCCAGCAGCCTGGACGGTGATAGCAATCAGCCCCAGCATTTT. This encodes CASSLDGDSNQPQHF.

V usage is TRBV7-2 and J usage is TRBJ2-1, with 10 bases fitting TRBD1. The CDR3 contains 18 residues. V trimming: 4 bases; J trimming: 8 bases; junction bases outside the gene matches: 17. Germline lookup yields CDR1 SGHTA and CDR2 FQGNSA. Here the CDR3 reads CASSSSLTGGIESHEQFF. CDR3 sequence (DNA): TGTGCCAGCAGCTCCTCCCTGACAGGGGGCATTGAGAGTCATGAGCAGTTCTTC.

V gene TRBV5-6 combines with J gene TRBJ2-7; 12 bases align to TRBD1. Trimming removed 4 bases from V and 2 bases from J; junction bases left unmatched: 4. Germline CDR1 reads SGHDT; CDR2 reads YYEEEE. This CDR3 comprises 15 residues. The CDR3 sequence is CASSKGTGGTYEQYF. The CDR3 DNA reads as TGTGCCAGCAGCAAGGGGACAGGGGGCACCTACGAGCAGTACTTC.

V usage is TRBV18 and J usage is TRBJ2-3; D is undetermined. Trimming took 1 base from V and 3 from J, leaving 5 bases between them. The CDR3 length is 13 residues. The germline gives CDR1 KGHSH, CDR2 LQKENI. The CDR3: CASSPRRTDTQYF. CDR3 in DNA: TGTGCCAGCTCACCACGCAGGACAGATACGCAGTATTTT.

J is TRBJ2-3 and V is TRBV5-5, with TRBD1 matching over 7 bases. V trimming: 2 bases; J trimming: 5 bases; junction bases outside the gene matches: 8. The CDR3 consists of 15 residues. Germline V gene data show CDR1 as SGHKS and CDR2 as YYEKEE (reference sequence). The CDR3 bases are TGTGCCAGCAGCTTTGACGGGACAGTGCAAGATACGCAGTATTTT. Translation gives CASSFDGTVQDTQYF.

This clone was seen a handful of times. V and J are TRBV7-2 and TRBJ2-2; TRBD2 is a possible D gene (5 bases). Per the germline V gene, CDR1 is SGHTA and CDR2 is FQGNSA. The CDR3 has 15 residues. Between the trimmed V and J ends, which lost 5 bases and 2 bases, there was a span of 12 bases. The CDR3 spells CASSPDRGNTGELFF. In nucleotides, the CDR3 is TGTGCCAGCAGCCCCGACCGGGGAAACACCGGGGAGCTGTTTTTT. Together with reference TRBV7-2 and TRBJ2-2, the CDR3 gives the full variable domain: GAGVSQSPSNKVTEKGKDVELRCDPISGHTALYWYRQSLGQGLEFLIYFQGNSAPDKSGLPSDRFSAERTGGSVSTLTIQRTQQEDSAVYLCASSPDRGNTGELFFGEGSRLTVL.

The rearrangement links TRBV7-3 to TRBJ2-5; perhaps TRBD2 as D (6 bases). Trimming took 8 bases from V and 1 from J, leaving 17 bases between them. Looked up from germline, CDR1 is SGHTA and CDR2 is FQGTGA. The CDR3 runs to 15 residues. DNA of the CDR3: TGTGCCAGCGCCAGCTTCGCGGGGATCCAAGAGACCCAGTACTTC. Encoded protein: CASASFAGIQETQYF.

The gene calls are TRBV7-3 and TRBJ1-1, with D perhaps matching TRBD1 (5 bases). The CDR3 totals 14 residues. The V gene lost 3 bases and the J gene lost 4 bases, with 12 bases spanning the gap. Per germline, CDR1 SGHTA and CDR2 FQGTGA. The CDR3, as DNA: TGTGCCAGCAGCTTGGGCATTCAGGGCACTGAAGCTTTCTTT. This gives the protein CASSLGIQGTEAFF.

The chain carries TRBV9 and TRBJ2-5; 9 nucleotides line up with TRBD1. The germline V gene has CDR1 SGDLS and CDR2 YYNGEE. Losses at the gene ends were 0 bases for V and 1 base for J; bases not matched to a gene: 7. There are 17 residues in the CDR3. The CDR3 reads CASSVDPGQGSQETQYF. The CDR3 DNA sequence: TGTGCCAGCAGCGTAGACCCGGGACAGGGATCCCAAGAGACCCAGTACTTC.

The V and J genes are TRBV5-6 and TRBJ1-2, with 8 bases that match TRBD1. Germline CDR1 is SGHDT and CDR2 is YYEEEE. This CDR3 has 15 amino acids. J was trimmed by 5 bases and V by 6 bases; bases with no gene match: 12. The CDR3 region has the DNA TGTGCCAGCATTAGACCCGGGACAGGAGTGTATGGCTACACCTTC. Amino acids: CASIRPGTGVYGYTF.

V usage is TRBV6-2 or TRBV6-3 and J usage is TRBJ1-5, with 8 bases matching TRBD1. V lost 4 bases, J lost 3 bases, and 8 bases stayed unmatched. This CDR3 is 16 amino acids long. Germline V gene lookup returns CDR1 MNHEY and CDR2 SVGEGT. CDR3 amino acids: CASSSWDRFINQPQHF. DNA of the CDR3: TGTGCCAGCAGTTCCTGGGACAGGTTCATCAATCAGCCCCAGCATTTT.

This clone was seen more than once but under ten times. The chain has TRBV7-9 and TRBJ2-7; D is possibly TRBD2 (5 bases). Between the trimmed V and J ends, which lost 7 bases and 3 bases, there was a span of 16 bases. The germline CDR1 and CDR2 sequences are SEHNR and FQNEAQ (reference sequence). The CDR3 is made up of 14 amino acids. In nucleotides, the CDR3 is TGTGCCAGCACCAGTTTCCCCGAGGGCTACGAGCAGTACTTC. This gives the protein CASTSFPEGYEQYF.

The V gene is TRBV28, the J gene TRBJ1-2; D perhaps matches TRBD1 (5 bases). The V end was cut by 2 bases, the J end by 3 bases, with 16 bases between. Germline CDR1 reads MDHEN; CDR2 reads SYDVKM. The CDR3 runs to 16 residues. This chain's CDR3 is CASSLIGGVAYYGYTF. In DNA form, the CDR3 reads TGTGCCAGCAGTTTAATTGGAGGGGTCGCCTACTATGGCTACACCTTC.

The rearrangement links TRBV7-9 to TRBJ2-5; D gene ambiguous. Between the trimmed V and J ends, which lost 1 base and 9 bases, there was a span of 9 bases. In germline, CDR1 is SEHNR, CDR2 FQNEAQ (reference sequence). The CDR3 is made up of 12 amino acids. The chain's CDR3 is CASSLGRRSQYF. The CDR3 DNA follows: TGTGCCAGCAGCTTAGGGCGGCGATCCCAGTACTTC. Looking up the rest from reference TRBV7-9 and TRBJ2-5 gives the full variable domain: DTGVSQNPRHKITKRGQNVTFRCDPISEHNRLYWYRQTLGQGPEFLTYFQNEAQLEKSRLLSDRFSAERPKGSFSTLEIQRTEQGDSAMYLCASSLGRRSQYFGPGTRLLVL.

The rearrangement uses TRBV25-1 and TRBJ1-6, with D tentatively TRBD1 (5 bases). Trimming left V 11 bases short and J 10 bases short, with 24 bases between. CDR3 length equals 15 residues. CDR1 and CDR2 (germline): MGHDK, SYGVNS. The chain's CDR3 is CASAVTGGVGSPLHF. The CDR3 DNA reads as TGTGCCTCAGCAGTGACGGGGGGAGTGGGATCACCCCTCCACTTT.

CDR3 region: CASSPGRPKSSYEQYF. CDR3 DNA sequence: TGCGCCAGCAGCCCCGGACGGCCTAAGAGCTCCTACGAGCAGTACTTC. The genes are TRBV4-1 and TRBJ2-7, with D unresolved. CDR1 MGHRA and CDR2 YSYEKL come from the germline V gene. The V end lost 4 bases, the J end lost 0 bases, and 16 bases lay between the germline ends. The CDR3 covers 16 residues.

This chain links TRBV7-2 with TRBJ1-5; D not resolved. V lost 1 base and J 8 bases, leaving 6 bases between the germline ends. CDR1 is SGHTA and CDR2 is FQGNSA in the germline V gene. This CDR3 has 12 amino acids. CDR3 sequence reads: CASSLDMEPQHF. DNA of the CDR3: TGTGCCAGCAGCTTAGATATGGAGCCCCAGCATTTT.